These 9 T cell receptor beta chains came from one sample sequenced in a study of shared clonotypes between healthy human individuals. Repertoires were generated with immunoSEQ multiplex PCR, while TCRdb's copy carries only in-frame clones and drops some. The sample holds more than 550,000 clones; roughly 87% are singletons and the top ten take about 33%. Material for sequencing was memory CD8+ T cells from PBMCs. Described subset: CD45RO+ cells pooled with CCR7-negative TemRA cells. These receptors were collected from a young man in good health. Some clones in this sample may be carry-over from other donors' samples.

The chain joins TRBV4-1 to TRBJ2-1; TRBD2 is a possible D gene (5 bases). CDR1 and CDR2 (germline): MGHRA, YSYEKL. The CDR3 extends over 16 amino acids. The V end was cut by 2 bases, the J end by 3 bases, with 14 bases between. The CDR3 sequence: CASSQPASPNYNEQFF. CDR3 nucleotides: TGCGCCAGCAGCCAACCCGCTAGCCCCAACTACAATGAGCAGTTCTTC.

The chain is built from TRBV2 and TRBJ2-5, with a tentative D call TRBD1 (6 bases). V lost 5 bases and J lost 5, with 21 bases in between. This CDR3 has 16 amino acids. CDR1 and CDR2 (germline): SNHLY, FYNNEI. The CDR3 DNA sequence: TGTGCCAGCAGTACAGGGTCCCTGCGCGTCGGGGAGACCCAGTACTTC. Its translation is CASSTGSLRVGETQYF.

This rearrangement joins TRBV5-1 to TRBJ2-7; 7 bases are shared with TRBD2. Looked up from germline, CDR1 is SGHRS and CDR2 is YFSETQ. CDR3 size: 14 residues. Trimming took 7 bases from V and 2 from J; bases not matched to a gene: 9. Here the CDR3 DNA reads TGCGCCAGCCGACGAAGGGAGGGTACCTACGAGCAGTACTTC. Amino acid sequence: CASRRREGTYEQYF.

The J gene is TRBJ1-4, the V gene TRBV19; 7 bases fit TRBD1. CDR3 length: 16 amino acids. Trimming removed 6 bases from V and 0 bases from J; junction bases left unmatched: 7. From germline, CDR1 is LNHDA and CDR2 SQIVND (reference sequence). Here the CDR3 DNA reads TGTGCCAGTAGCCCGGGACAGCCAGCAACTAATGAAAAACTGTTTTTT. It encodes CASSPGQPATNEKLFF.

The V and J genes are TRBV4-3 and TRBJ2-7, with TRBD1 as a possible D gene (6 bases). The CDR3 covers 15 residues. Trimming took off 3 bases at V and 2 bases at J, with 14 bases between the two ends. CDR1 and CDR2 (germline): LGHNA, YSLEER. The CDR3 nucleotides are TGCGCCAGCAGCCAGCATGACAGGCCCCCCTACGAGCAGTACTTC. Protein: CASSQHDRPPYEQYF.

This chain links TRBV9 with TRBJ1-2, with D tentatively TRBD1 (5 bases). V lost 3 bases, J lost 3 bases, and 9 bases lay in between. The CDR3 runs 13 residues. CDR1 and CDR2 from the germline V gene are SGDLS and YYNGEE. In DNA form, the CDR3 reads TGTGCCAGCAGCGGCGGGGACCACTATGGCTACACCTTC. Translated: CASSGGDHYGYTF.

J is TRBJ2-2 and V is TRBV9; D is perhaps TRBD1 (5 bases). The CDR3 sequence is 16 residues long. CDR1 is SGDLS and CDR2 is YYNGEE in the germline V gene. V was trimmed by 3 bases and J by 5 bases, leaving 17 bases between them. The CDR3 nucleotides read TGTGCCAGCAGCGAATCAGGGTTAGCAAGAACCGGGGAGCTGTTTTTT. Amino acid sequence: CASSESGLARTGELFF.

V gene TRBV6-1 combines with J gene TRBJ1-2; the D gene is possibly TRBD1 (5 bases). Looked up from germline, CDR1 is MNHNS and CDR2 is SASEGT. Trimming pared 0 bases from V and 2 bases from J, leaving 13 bases between. The length of the CDR3 is 16 residues. The CDR3 here is CASSEAPGTANYGYTF. CDR3 nucleotide sequence: TGTGCCAGCAGTGAAGCCCCGGGGACGGCAAACTATGGCTACACCTTC.

The rearrangement joins TRBV19 to TRBJ1-4; possible D gene TRBD1, 5 bases. The V end was cut by 4 bases, the J end by 4 bases, with 10 bases between. The CDR3 has 14 residues. The germline V gene has CDR1 LNHDA and CDR2 SQIVND (reference sequence). In DNA, the CDR3 is TGTGCCAGTAGTAATACCCAGGGTAATGAAAAACTGTTTTTT. Translating it yields CASSNTQGNEKLFF.